This T cell receptor (beta chain) was identified during a study of T cell changes during pregnancy in multiple sclerosis. The assay was immunoSEQ multiplex PCR, and TCRdb's table has in-frame clones only and misses some. The sample lists approximately 52,000 clones; about nine tenths were seen once. From germline, CDR1 is LGHNA and CDR2 YNFKEQ. V was shortened by 4 bases and J by 7 bases, with 17 bases between the two germline ends. This CDR3 is built from 15 residues. The receptor was derived from a female donor with multiple sclerosis, enrolled in a pregnancy study. This specimen consisted of CD4+ T cells from peripheral blood mononuclear cells, obtained after pregnancy. V and J are TRBV4-2 and TRBJ2-1; D might be TRBD1 (6 bases). The CDR3 loop is CASSREGRGGNEQFF. CDR3 nucleotides: TGTGCCAGCAGCCGAGAGGGAAGAGGGGGAAATGAGCAGTTCTTC.